This note documents a single T cell receptor beta chain sequence. Its recognized antigen is unknown. Nothing much larger sits one base from this clone, and base qualities are not available. These data belong to a study of long-term antiretroviral therapy in people with HIV (dated by TCRdb to 2022 to 2024). Background for the entire study: Collection of the earliest samples took place about a decade ahead of the 2015 WHO recommendation for immediate ART, at a time when ART was typically delayed until CD4 counts fell. Eleven of the 30 participants with HIV were female. No cross-contamination during QIAcube processing turned up in test extractions that ran a monoclonal T-cell line alongside more than 30 polyclonal samples. The cohort contributed fewer than 200 cryopreserved PBMC samples from 25 to 35 adults with confirmed HIV infection, collected serially over a mean of roughly 6 years (range 1-12). A retrospective serial study tested whether ART initiation and durable HIV suppression were associated with changes in peripheral blood TRB repertoire composition and diversity. What the study reported, not specific to this receptor: No data were available on ART adherence, viral resistance or therapy changes, limiting inferences about post-ART repertoire changes. The samples span the years 2004 to 2017, and the ART regimens used may be less effective than current regimens. Expanded TRB clones identified before ART initiation dominated the repertoire across all time points, though the dominance fluctuated and decreased in many PLHIV after ART. Because PBMC availability was limited, only the TCR beta chain was sequenced, with no alpha chain pairing. Unsorted PBMC were profiled instead of sorted CD4+ and CD8+ T cells because pre-ART samples had limited cell numbers. HIV repertoires had narrower CDR3 length ranges than controls, and the network structure suggested an antigen-experienced repertoire that shifted only slightly toward naive after ART. Starting ART was linked to a significant rise in TRB diversity, yet even with long-term ART the diversity remained significantly lower than in transplant donor controls.

V loses 2 bases of germline sequence and J loses 4 bases, and the interval between the two ends is 6 bases. The germline V gene gives CDR1 as MNHNS and CDR2 as SASEGT. The CDR3 starts with the cysteine, ends with the phenylalanine, and has 13 residues. Left in the record is the CDR3 DNA by itself, 39 bases read in frame from the first base. Participants were included only if at least one PBMC sample before ART initiation and at least two post-ART samples were available. Treatment was received in the United States of America by all participants with HIV. Before DNA extraction, cryopreserved samples of about 0.9-11 million PBMC were thawed and then washed. At the time of the earliest PBMC sample, participants with HIV were aged between roughly 20 and 55 years. Per participant, PBMC samples came from 1-4 timepoints prior to ART initiation and 2-8 timepoints following ART initiation, for a median of 7 samples. Serial HIV viral load, CD4+ T-cell count, ART history and demographic data were obtained for every participant. Genomic DNA was extracted from unsorted PBMC with a Qiagen kit on a QIAcube, processed in batches of 12 samples.

The immunoSEQ hsTCRB v3.0 assay was used at survey level resolution to sequence the TRB variable region. TRB sequencing targeted a depth of roughly 40,000-55,000 T-cell genomes per sample. Pooled TRB libraries were sequenced on an Illumina MiSeq with a v3 150-cycle kit. The authors' analysis ran thus. Repertoire analysis ran in R within a reproducible Nextflow workflow covering QC, data transformation and analysis. Custom analyses were implemented in LymphoSeq2, an R package for AIRR-Seq data exploration. After excluding a few samples that yielded fewer than 5000 total TRB sequences, some 190 HIV repertoires remained for analysis. Among the approximately 180 retained HIV repertoires, some 60 were collected before ART initiation and over 120 were collected after ART initiation. Repertoires were downsampled to 5000 TRB nucleotide sequences, with summary statistics averaged over 100 downsampling iterations. Only TRB sequences with CDR3 regions of at least seven amino acids were retained for analysis. Diversity was measured with a Shannon entropy-derived clonality score and the Gini coefficient. In the repertoire networks, any two of the top 5000 CDR3 amino acid sequences were linked whenever the two sequences differed by an edit distance of one. For TRB CDR3 amino acid sequences, GLIPH2 was used to predict antigen specificity groups and MHC restriction. To flag known associations with CMV, EBV, HIV or tissue antigens, CDR3 amino acid sequences were compared against VDJdb and McPAS-TCR. Pre-ART, post-ART and control groups were compared with Wilcoxon signed-rank tests and Holm-Bonferroni correction. The table was pulled from immuneACCESS by TCRdb, which kept in-frame rearrangements only. Such tables lose some clones; where checked, under half of the loss comes from unresolved V genes, and the rest has no known cause. V and J calls and clone size are copied from that table; D and trimming were computed from the DNA. This sample gives roughly 29,000 clones in total; about 85% of them show up just once. The top ten hold more than 6.5% of the sample.

The clonotype was recovered from a man aged 40-55 years with HIV. This chain joins TRBV6-1 to TRBJ1-5; no D gene is confidently identified. The sequencing used unsorted PBMCs, collected 3 years after starting antiretroviral therapy. In nucleotide form, the sequence is TGTGCCAGCAGTGAACGGGGAAATCAGCCCCAGCATTTT. This codes for CASSERGNQPQHF.